This T cell receptor (beta chain) was sequenced during a study of CD8+ T cells in alopecia areata. RNA extraction and reverse transcription yielded cDNA as sequencing template. Generated by immunoSEQ multiplex PCR, the TCRdb table keeps only in-frame clones and is missing some. The sample has 200,000 to 250,000 clones; under 70% are singletons. Germline CDR1 and CDR2: SGHDT and YYEEEE. Trimming removed 0 bases at V and 5 bases at J, with 11 bases between. The CDR3 runs to 14 residues. PBMCs yielded sorted CD4+ and CD8+ T cells. The chain links TRBV5-6 to TRBJ1-2, with a tentative D call TRBD1 (6 bases). This TCR was sampled from a human donor with alopecia areata. Material: CD4+ T cells sorted from blood, obtained at week 0. The CDR3 is CASSLATGIYGYTF. The DNA of the CDR3 is TGTGCCAGCAGCTTGGCAACAGGGATATATGGCTACACCTTC.